This T cell receptor (beta chain) was found in a study of blood T cell repertoires in COVID-19. Overall study context: PBMCs, B-cell-depleted T cells, or T cells were the source of the cDNA or gDNA that made up the material.

CDR1 and CDR2 (germline): SGHDT, YYEEEE. Trimming took off 2 bases at V and 4 bases at J, with 6 bases between the two ends. This CDR3 has 13 residues. This clone was seen only a few times. Those enrolled in Seattle joined during active infection and were followed longitudinally afterward. Per the original data handling: Estimates of nucleated cell counts were drawn from the amplification of reference gene primers. Data came from immunoSEQ multiplex PCR; TCRdb stores just in-frame clones and leaves some out. The DNA was the basis for D and trimming; V, J and clone size are from that table. This table has 300,000 to 400,000 clones, about 89% appearing once.

The chain employs TRBV5-6 and TRBJ2-2; D is ambiguous. The material sequenced was peripheral blood. The sequence came from a woman aged 55-69 years with COVID-19, enrolled during active disease. The CDR3 bases are TGTGCCAGCAGCTTAATGAGCACCGGGGAGCTGTTTTTT. It encodes CASSLMSTGELFF.